A selection of T cell receptor beta chains follows, all from one sample in a study of T cell responses to AZD1222 COVID-19 vaccine. Only in-frame clones appear in the TCRdb table, and some are missing; sequencing was by immunoSEQ multiplex PCR. This sample carries roughly 160,000 clones, roughly 90% of them seen once, and the ten largest clones take 4.3%. The sequences come from peripheral blood, collected 28 days after the second AZD1222 dose. These receptors originate from an adult who received the AZD1222 COVID-19 vaccine. CDR3s include the opening cysteine and the closing phenylalanine or tryptophan. Each record gives: CDR3 DNA, CDR3 protein, D gene, J gene, V gene, clone size. D genes are given only for firm matches. Part of the rows lack a size; the others show once, few, many or a class for expanded clones.

CDR3nt: TGTGCCACCAGCAGGGGTACAACTAGCAATCAGCCCCAGCATTTT; CDR3aa: CATSRGTTSNQPQHF; d_gene: -; j_gene: TRBJ1-5; v_gene: TRBV15; abundance: -
CDR3nt: TGTGCCAGCAGCTTAGGCCAGGGTTCCGGGGAGCTGTTTTTT; CDR3aa: CASSLGQGSGELFF; d_gene: -; j_gene: TRBJ2-2; v_gene: TRBV11-3; abundance: -
CDR3nt: TGTGCCAGCTCATCGAACCTGAATGAAAAACTGTTTTTT; CDR3aa: CASSSNLNEKLFF; d_gene: -; j_gene: TRBJ1-4; v_gene: TRBV18; abundance: -
CDR3nt: TGTGCCAGCAGTGACCCGGGACGGAATGCCTATGGCTACACCTTC; CDR3aa: CASSDPGRNAYGYTF; d_gene: -; j_gene: TRBJ1-2; v_gene: TRBV6-1; abundance: -
CDR3nt: TGTGCCAGCAAGGGACAGGGGTACACTGAAGCTTTCTTT; CDR3aa: CASKGQGYTEAFF; d_gene: TRBD1; j_gene: TRBJ1-1; v_gene: TRBV28; abundance: -
CDR3nt: TGCAGTGCTAGTACGGGGAGGGGGGACCCCAATCAGCCCCAGCATTTT; CDR3aa: CSASTGRGDPNQPQHF; d_gene: -; j_gene: TRBJ1-5; v_gene: TRBV20-1; abundance: -
CDR3nt: TGTGCCACCTCCCGGGTGGTAGCTGAAAAACTGTTTTTT; CDR3aa: CATSRVVAEKLFF; d_gene: -; j_gene: TRBJ1-4; v_gene: TRBV6-5; abundance: few
CDR3nt: TGTGCCAGCAGCCTTACGGGTTCGAGTCAGCCCCAGCATTTT; CDR3aa: CASSLTGSSQPQHF; d_gene: -; j_gene: TRBJ1-5; v_gene: TRBV3-1/TRBV3-2; abundance: -
CDR3nt: TGTGCCAGCAGCTTGGGACAGGGCGTTACCTACGAGCAGTACTTC; CDR3aa: CASSLGQGVTYEQYF; d_gene: TRBD1; j_gene: TRBJ2-7; v_gene: TRBV5-8; abundance: once
CDR3nt: TGTGCCAGCAGTGTAGGGGAAGAACCCCTCCACTTT; CDR3aa: CASSVGEEPLHF; d_gene: -; j_gene: TRBJ1-6; v_gene: TRBV2; abundance: -
CDR3nt: TGTGCCAGTAGTACCAGGGACGGTTGGTATGGCTACACCTTC; CDR3aa: CASSTRDGWYGYTF; d_gene: -; j_gene: TRBJ1-2; v_gene: TRBV19; abundance: -
CDR3nt: TGTGCCACCAGTGATTCGGACCCAGGCCCTAGCTCCTACAATGAGCAGTTCTTC; CDR3aa: CATSDSDPGPSSYNEQFF; d_gene: -; j_gene: TRBJ2-1; v_gene: TRBV24-1; abundance: -
CDR3nt: TGCGCCAGCAGCCAAGATCGGGGAGCGGCCCTCCACTTT; CDR3aa: CASSQDRGAALHF; d_gene: -; j_gene: TRBJ1-6; v_gene: TRBV4-3; abundance: once
CDR3nt: TGTGCCAGCAGCTACGGGGGCCCCACAGATACGCAGTATTTT; CDR3aa: CASSYGGPTDTQYF; d_gene: -; j_gene: TRBJ2-3; v_gene: TRBV14; abundance: many
CDR3nt: TGTGCCAGCAGTTTTACAGGGCCTGGTGGAAACACCATATATTTT; CDR3aa: CASSFTGPGGNTIYF; d_gene: -; j_gene: TRBJ1-3; v_gene: TRBV5-4; abundance: -
CDR3nt: TGTGCCAGCAGCCAAGTAGCCGGGACAGGGGTTGAGCAGTTCTTC; CDR3aa: CASSQVAGTGVEQFF; d_gene: TRBD1; j_gene: TRBJ2-1; v_gene: TRBV14; abundance: few
CDR3nt: TGTGCCAGCAGGCCAATTTCAATCCGCCAGGGGGACTATGGCTACACCTTC; CDR3aa: CASRPISIRQGDYGYTF; d_gene: TRBD1; j_gene: TRBJ1-2; v_gene: TRBV7-9; abundance: once
CDR3nt: TGTGCCAGCAGTTATAGGGGGTTTTACGAGCAGTACTTC; CDR3aa: CASSYRGFYEQYF; d_gene: -; j_gene: TRBJ2-7; v_gene: TRBV6-5; abundance: -
CDR3nt: TGTGCCAGCAGCTCCTTCGTAACTAGCGGGAACATTCAGTACTTC; CDR3aa: CASSSFVTSGNIQYF; d_gene: TRBD2; j_gene: TRBJ2-4; v_gene: TRBV7-2; abundance: few
CDR3nt: TGTGCCAGCAGCCCACCACAGGGTTGGGCACCCCTCCACTTT; CDR3aa: CASSPPQGWAPLHF; d_gene: -; j_gene: TRBJ1-6; v_gene: TRBV3-1/TRBV3-2; abundance: -
CDR3nt: TGTGCCAGCAGCCCAGGACCGGGACAAGGCTATGGCTACACCTTC; CDR3aa: CASSPGPGQGYGYTF; d_gene: -; j_gene: TRBJ1-2; v_gene: TRBV11-2; abundance: -
CDR3nt: TGCGCCAGCAGCCATACAGGGTTATACACAGATACGCAGTATTTT; CDR3aa: CASSHTGLYTDTQYF; d_gene: -; j_gene: TRBJ2-3; v_gene: TRBV4-3; abundance: -
CDR3nt: TGTGCCCGGGGTCACGGCGCGGCTGCCCAGAACACTGAAGCTTTCTTT; CDR3aa: CARGHGAAAQNTEAFF; d_gene: -; j_gene: TRBJ1-1; v_gene: TRBV30; abundance: -
CDR3nt: TGCGCCAGCAGCCAAGGGCTGTGGGGGCGGGAATCTGAAGCTTTCTTT; CDR3aa: CASSQGLWGRESEAFF; d_gene: -; j_gene: TRBJ1-1; v_gene: TRBV4-3; abundance: -
CDR3nt: TGCAGCGCCCAACCGGGACAGGGCGTTCAGTACTTC; CDR3aa: CSAQPGQGVQYF; d_gene: TRBD1; j_gene: TRBJ2-7; v_gene: TRBV29-1; abundance: few
CDR3nt: TGTGCCGGACACCCACAGCCTAGCGGGGGGATCAATGAGCAGTTCTTC; CDR3aa: CAGHPQPSGGINEQFF; d_gene: TRBD2; j_gene: TRBJ2-1; v_gene: TRBV6-6; abundance: -
CDR3nt: TGTGCCAGCAGAGGACAGGGGGCTACCTACGAGCAGTACTTC; CDR3aa: CASRGQGATYEQYF; d_gene: TRBD1; j_gene: TRBJ2-7; v_gene: TRBV3-1/TRBV3-2; abundance: -
CDR3nt: TGTGCCAGCTTCGGGCTGTACACCGGGGAGCTGTTTTTT; CDR3aa: CASFGLYTGELFF; d_gene: -; j_gene: TRBJ2-2; v_gene: TRBV3-1/TRBV3-2; abundance: -
CDR3nt: TGTGCCAGCAGTTACAACCGGGAAGATACGCAGTATTTT; CDR3aa: CASSYNREDTQYF; d_gene: -; j_gene: TRBJ2-3; v_gene: TRBV6-5; abundance: -
CDR3nt: TGTGCCAGCACCTCGGACAGCTCTGGAGTAAAACTGTTTTTT; CDR3aa: CASTSDSSGVKLFF; d_gene: -; j_gene: TRBJ1-4; v_gene: TRBV6-5; abundance: -
CDR3nt: TGCAGCGTCGATCGCGGGGCGCAAACTGAAGCTTTCTTT; CDR3aa: CSVDRGAQTEAFF; d_gene: -; j_gene: TRBJ1-1; v_gene: TRBV29-1; abundance: -
CDR3nt: TGTGCCAGCAGCTCGAGAAGGGGGACCGCATACAATGAGCAGTTCTTC; CDR3aa: CASSSRRGTAYNEQFF; d_gene: -; j_gene: TRBJ2-1; v_gene: TRBV13; abundance: few
CDR3nt: TGCGCCAGCAGGCAGCCTAACTATGGCTACACCTTC; CDR3aa: CASRQPNYGYTF; d_gene: -; j_gene: TRBJ1-2; v_gene: TRBV10-2; abundance: -
CDR3nt: TGTGCCACCAGCAGGACAGGCCGGGGGTTGTACACTGAAGCTTTCTTT; CDR3aa: CATSRTGRGLYTEAFF; d_gene: -; j_gene: TRBJ1-1; v_gene: TRBV15; abundance: -
CDR3nt: TGTGCCAGCAGTGCAAGCGCCTATGGCTACACCTTC; CDR3aa: CASSASAYGYTF; d_gene: -; j_gene: TRBJ1-2; v_gene: TRBV2; abundance: many
CDR3nt: TGTGCCACAGGGGGTCGGGACACTGAAGCTTTCTTT; CDR3aa: CATGGRDTEAFF; d_gene: TRBD1; j_gene: TRBJ1-1; v_gene: TRBV7-8; abundance: -
CDR3nt: TGTGCCAGCAGTGAAGACAGGGGAAAAAATCAGCCCCAGCATTTT; CDR3aa: CASSEDRGKNQPQHF; d_gene: TRBD1; j_gene: TRBJ1-5; v_gene: TRBV2; abundance: -
CDR3nt: TGTGCCACCAGCAGACAAAAGGGGGAGCACTATGGCTACACCTTC; CDR3aa: CATSRQKGEHYGYTF; d_gene: -; j_gene: TRBJ1-2; v_gene: TRBV15; abundance: -
CDR3nt: TGTGCCAGCTCACTTGGGACGGCACAATCTAACTATGGCTACACCTTC; CDR3aa: CASSLGTAQSNYGYTF; d_gene: -; j_gene: TRBJ1-2; v_gene: TRBV18; abundance: -
CDR3nt: TGTGCCAGCAGTGATGGGGTTCCCACTGAAGCTTTCTTT; CDR3aa: CASSDGVPTEAFF; d_gene: -; j_gene: TRBJ1-1; v_gene: TRBV2; abundance: -
CDR3nt: TGCGCCAGCAGCTTCGGGGGGCCTGATGAAAAACTGTTTTTT; CDR3aa: CASSFGGPDEKLFF; d_gene: -; j_gene: TRBJ1-4; v_gene: TRBV5-1; abundance: -
CDR3nt: TGTGCCAGCAGTCTAGTCCCGACGGGAGAAAAACTGTTTTTT; CDR3aa: CASSLVPTGEKLFF; d_gene: -; j_gene: TRBJ1-4; v_gene: TRBV27; abundance: -
CDR3nt: TGTGCCAGCAGCCCCCCGTCGGCCAAAGAGACCCAGTACTTC; CDR3aa: CASSPPSAKETQYF; d_gene: -; j_gene: TRBJ2-5; v_gene: TRBV7-9; abundance: -
CDR3nt: TGCAGCGTTGGATGGGGCCAACCTAATGAAAAACTGTTTTTT; CDR3aa: CSVGWGQPNEKLFF; d_gene: -; j_gene: TRBJ1-4; v_gene: TRBV29-1; abundance: -
CDR3nt: TGTGCCAGCAGCTTAGAGGGGCGACGAACTGAAGCTTTCTTT; CDR3aa: CASSLEGRRTEAFF; d_gene: -; j_gene: TRBJ1-1; v_gene: TRBV7-8; abundance: -
CDR3nt: TGTGCCAGCAGCCGCCCTAGACAGGGGAAATCGTACGAGCAGTACTTC; CDR3aa: CASSRPRQGKSYEQYF; d_gene: TRBD1; j_gene: TRBJ2-7; v_gene: TRBV7-8; abundance: few
CDR3nt: TGCGCCAGCAGCCAGGCACCGGGGACCCCGGAGACCCAGTACTTC; CDR3aa: CASSQAPGTPETQYF; d_gene: -; j_gene: TRBJ2-5; v_gene: TRBV4-1; abundance: -
CDR3nt: TGTGCCAGCAGCTTAAAGGAGGGGGACAGGGCGAGCAATCAGCCCCAGCATTTT; CDR3aa: CASSLKEGDRASNQPQHF; d_gene: TRBD1; j_gene: TRBJ1-5; v_gene: TRBV7-2; abundance: -